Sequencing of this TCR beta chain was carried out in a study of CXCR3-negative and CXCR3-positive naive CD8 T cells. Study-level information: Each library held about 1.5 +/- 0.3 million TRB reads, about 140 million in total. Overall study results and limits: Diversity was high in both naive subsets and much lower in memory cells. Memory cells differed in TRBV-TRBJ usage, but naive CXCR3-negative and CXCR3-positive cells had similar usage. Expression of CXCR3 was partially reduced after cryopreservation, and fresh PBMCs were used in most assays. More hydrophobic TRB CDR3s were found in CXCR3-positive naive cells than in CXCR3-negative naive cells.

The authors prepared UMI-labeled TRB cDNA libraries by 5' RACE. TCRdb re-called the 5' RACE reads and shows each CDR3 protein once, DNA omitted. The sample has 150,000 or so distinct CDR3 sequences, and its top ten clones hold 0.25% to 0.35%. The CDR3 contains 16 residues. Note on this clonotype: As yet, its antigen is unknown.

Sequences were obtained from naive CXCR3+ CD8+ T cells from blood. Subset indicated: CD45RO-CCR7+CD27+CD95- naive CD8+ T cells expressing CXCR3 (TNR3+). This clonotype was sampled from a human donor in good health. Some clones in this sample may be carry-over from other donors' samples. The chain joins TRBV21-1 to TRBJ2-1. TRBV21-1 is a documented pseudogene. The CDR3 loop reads CASSKGQGTSYNEQFF.